This T cell receptor (beta chain) originates from a study of Ad26.COV2.S vaccination and SARS-CoV-2 variants. Study context: Once, or twice with 56 days between doses, Ad26.COV2.S was given intramuscularly.

Clones were sequenced by immunoSEQ multiplex PCR, and TCRdb holds only the in-frame ones, with some missing. Among 440,000 or so clones, roughly nine tenths were seen once, and the ten largest hold over 1.5%. Details on this clone: Its specificity is unknown. The same CDR3 can be traced to other DNA sequences in this sample.

Specified treatment: around 19 received Ad26.COV2.S at low or high dose, single or two shots; 5 received placebo; per-sample allocation not given. Samples were taken on day 63 after the first vaccine or placebo injection. An adult aged 18-55 years in Boston served as the donor. The study, taken as a whole, reports: Post-vaccination breadth of spike-specific CD8+ and CD4+ T cell responses was reportedly substantial.

Germline values: CDR1 MDHEN, CDR2 SYDVKM. The CDR3 contains 12 residues. The V and J ends lost 4 bases and 4 bases respectively, with 8 bases between them. V and J are TRBV28 and TRBJ2-7, with D hard to call. The clonotype was recovered from a person between 18 and 65 years old who received the Ad26.COV2.S COVID-19 vaccine or a placebo. This specimen consisted of peripheral blood, obtained in a trial of Ad26.COV2.S vaccine versus placebo. The CDR3 bases are TGTGCCAGCAGTTCCCCTGGATACGAGCAGTACTTC. Translating it yields CASSSPGYEQYF. Full variable domain (missing parts from reference TRBV28 and TRBJ2-7): DVKVTQSSRYLVKRTGEKVFLECVQDMDHENMFWYRQDPGLGLRLIYFSYDVKMKEKGDIPEGYSVSREKKERFSLILESASTNQTSMYLCASSSPGYEQYFGPGTRLTVT.